This record looks at one T cell receptor (beta chain) sequence and its context. Its matching antigen is unknown. The table came from immunoSEQ multiplex PCR; TCRdb's copy has only in-frame clones and leaves some out. The sample lists about 2,200 clones; almost 70% were seen once. The data were obtained in a study of immune cell composition in non-small cell lung cancer. Study overall: Lung adenocarcinoma or squamous carcinoma made up most tumours. Study-level results: Clones >0.5% enriched in tumour were rarer in adenocarcinoma (roughly 35%) than squamous (roughly 75%). Smoking pack-years did not significantly correlate with tumour TCR-beta clonality. Shared sequences between tumour-reactive and dominant in vivo clones were not proven.

The normal lung sample lay at least 3 cm, and maximally far, from the tumour. The germline V gene has CDR1 SGHTA and CDR2 FQGNSA. The CDR3 consists of 17 residues. V trimming: 5 bases; J trimming: 9 bases; junction bases outside the gene matches: 15. The chain joins TRBV7-2 to TRBJ2-5; 13 bases line up with TRBD2. The sequenced sample was non-adjacent lung tissue. This TCR derives from a human donor with non-small cell lung cancer. The CDR3 sequence is CASSSGTSGALGVAQYF. CDR3 nucleotides: TGTGCCAGCAGCAGCGGGACTAGCGGGGCCCTCGGGGTGGCCCAGTACTTC. Combining the CDR3 with reference TRBV7-2 and TRBJ2-5 gives the whole variable domain GAGVSQSPSNKVTEKGKDVELRCDPISGHTALYWYRQSLGQGLEFLIYFQGNSAPDKSGLPSDRFSAERTGGSVSTLTIQRTQQEDSAVYLCASSSGTSGALGVAQYFGPGTRLLVL.